This TCR beta chain comes out of a study of blood T cell repertoires in COVID-19. Study background: T cells, B-cell-depleted T cells, or PBMCs provided the cDNA or gDNA that served as material.

The authors' processing: For nucleated cells, counts were estimated from reference gene primer amplification. Measured with immunoSEQ multiplex PCR; TCRdb has only the in-frame clones, and not every one. From that table come the V and J calls and clone size; the DNA was used to work out D and trimming. This sample has roughly 380,000 clones, with less than 85% found just once. Sequencing was done on a sample of peripheral blood. The receptor's source is a woman aged 18-29 years with acute or convalescent COVID-19.

This CDR3 reads CASSEFTTGAGPGTQYF. The CDR3 DNA reads TGCGCCAGCAGTGAGTTCACGACAGGGGCGGGTCCTGGGACCCAGTACTTC. This chain connects TRBV10-2 to TRBJ2-5; 8 bases fit TRBD1. Germline V CDR1 and CDR2: WSHSY, SAAADI. V lost 1 base and J lost 7; bases outside the gene matches: 14. The CDR3 covers 17 residues.